This TCR beta chain was captured by sequencing in a study of a mutant IDH1 vaccine in newly diagnosed glioma. About the research overall: The vaccination schedule gave patients eight doses in weeks 1, 3, 5, 7, 11, 15, 19 and 23. Before enrollment, patients got radiotherapy alone, temozolomide alone, or mostly the combination.

In germline, CDR1 is SNHLY, CDR2 FYNNEI. The CDR3 sequence is 13 residues long. This clone has only one observation. Its antigen remains unidentified. One end of the junction does not line up with germline, which may come from a read error. Specified time point: week 11, during vaccination. One vaccine dose held 300 ug of mutant IDH1 20-mer peptide and came with topical imiquimod. Newly diagnosed WHO grade 3 or 4 IDH1-mutant, ATRX-lost astrocytomas were identified in the donors. The repertoire was sequenced with immunoSEQ multiplex PCR; TCRdb's copy has only in-frame clones and lacks some. In the table there are tens of thousands of clones, approximately 80% of which are singletons.

The source is a man aged 25-45 years with glioma. The V call is TRBV2, the J call TRBJ2-7; a possible D gene is TRBD1 (6 bases). Material: PBMCs, obtained from a glioma patient whose treatment included an IDH1 peptide vaccine. Here the CDR3 DNA reads TGTGCCAGCAGCAACGGACAGTCCTACGAGCAGCACTTC. Its translation: CASSNGQSYEQHF.